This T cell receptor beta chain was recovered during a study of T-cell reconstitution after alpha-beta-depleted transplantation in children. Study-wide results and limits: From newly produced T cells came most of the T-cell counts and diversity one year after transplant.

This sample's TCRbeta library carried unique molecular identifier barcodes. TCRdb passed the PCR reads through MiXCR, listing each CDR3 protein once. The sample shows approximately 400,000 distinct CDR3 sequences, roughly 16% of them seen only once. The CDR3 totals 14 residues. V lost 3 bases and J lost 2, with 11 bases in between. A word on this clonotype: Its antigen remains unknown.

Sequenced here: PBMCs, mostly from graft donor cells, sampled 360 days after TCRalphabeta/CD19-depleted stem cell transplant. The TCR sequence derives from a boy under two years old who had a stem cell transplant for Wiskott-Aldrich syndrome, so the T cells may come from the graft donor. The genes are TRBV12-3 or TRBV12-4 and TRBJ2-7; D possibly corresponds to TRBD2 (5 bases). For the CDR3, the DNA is TGTGCCAGCAGTTTGGCCGGGGTCCCCTACGAGCAGTACTTC. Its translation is CASSLAGVPYEQYF.